This T cell receptor (beta chain) is drawn from a study of cytomegalovirus exposure and HLA in healthy donors. Regarding this clone: Its antigen is still unknown.

Trimming took off 4 bases at V and 2 bases at J, with 15 bases between the two ends. Germline loops: CDR1 LNHDA, CDR2 SQIVND (reference sequence). This CDR3 region has 16 residues. General observations from the study: A few V segments could not be told apart, such as TRBV6-2 and TRBV6-3, and were left out.

PCR primers comprised 60 Vbeta and 13 Jbeta primers. Assay used: immunoSEQ multiplex PCR; TCRdb lists only in-frame clones, some missing. This sample has about 200,000 clones, with about three quarters found just once. The chain couples TRBV19 to TRBJ2-1; D perhaps matches TRBD2 (5 bases). The clonotype comes from a man aged 18-30 years in good health and CMV-seronegative. The sample comprised PBMCs. The CDR3 DNA is TGTGCCAGTAGTACCGGGATATTGTATACCTACAATGAGCAGTTCTTC. Amino acid sequence: CASSTGILYTYNEQFF. Full variable domain (remainder filled in from reference TRBV19 and TRBJ2-1): DGGITQSPKYLFRKEGQNVTLSCEQNLNHDAMYWYRQDPGQGLRLIYYSQIVNDFQKGDIAEGYSVSREKKESFPLTVTSAQKNPTAFYLCASSTGILYTYNEQFFGPGTRLTVL.